The entry below gives a single T cell receptor beta chain sequence along with its context. The antigen is not known. The entry originates in a study of glioma-infiltrating T cells after dendritic cell vaccination. Study-level information: Monocyte-derived dendritic cells, cultured roughly 7 days with IL-4 and GM-CSF, were pulsed with autologous tumor lysate.

This table comes from immunoSEQ multiplex PCR, and its TCRdb copy is limited to in-frame clones, with some not included. There are approximately 48,000 clones in the sample; 85% occur only once, and roughly 10% lies in the top ten. Overall study results and limits: Higher pretreatment TIL content predicted longer progression-free time and survival.

Germline assignment: CDR1 SQVTM and CDR2 ANQGSEA. The CDR3 is made up of 13 amino acids. J was trimmed by 5 bases and V by 7 bases; bases with no gene match: 6. The chain is built from TRBV29-1 and TRBJ1-4; TRBD1 agrees at 8 bases. The sample in question was blood, obtained before dendritic cell vaccination. The TCR comes from a human donor with glioblastoma. The CDR3 coding sequence is TGCAGCGCCACCGGGACAGGAAATGAAAAACTGTTTTTT. Protein product: CSATGTGNEKLFF.